This T cell receptor beta chain was recorded in a study of blood T cell repertoires in COVID-19. Per germline, CDR1 LNHDA and CDR2 SQIVND (reference sequence). The trim removed 3 bases at V and 0 bases at J, leaving 11 bases unmatched. The CDR3 spans 18 residues. This clone was counted a single time. Original handling: Estimation of nucleated cell counts relied on the amplification of reference gene primers. Sequenced by immunoSEQ multiplex PCR; TCRdb stores in-frame clones only, minus some. The V and J calls and clone size are taken from that table; D and trimming were inferred from the DNA. The table has roughly 120,000 clones, approximately 89% seen once.

This clonotype was obtained from a woman aged 80 or over with COVID-19, enrolled during active disease. The rearrangement links TRBV19 to TRBJ2-1, with 7 bases fitting TRBD2. The sequenced material came from peripheral blood. CDR3 amino acids: CASSIRLAVRSSYNEQFF. The CDR3 bases are TGTGCCAGTAGTATTAGGCTAGCGGTACGTAGCTCCTACAATGAGCAGTTCTTC.